One and the same sample provided the 20 T cell receptor beta chains below, sequenced in a study of T-cell memory formation after mild COVID-19. TCRdb re-derived calls from the 5' RACE reads in MiXCR, one entry per CDR3 protein. This table has 300,000 to 350,000 distinct CDR3 sequences, around 13% appearing once. The sequenced material came from PBMCs or a T cell subset sorted from them (not recorded which). These receptors were taken from a young man who had mild COVID-19 (a few samples of this study predate the infection). Cell type and time point are not known.

V usage is TRBV25-1 and J usage is TRBJ2-2; a weak D match, TRBD1 (6 bases). The CDR3 runs to 15 residues. The germline V gene encodes CDR1 MGHDK and CDR2 SYGVNS. V was pared by 4 bases and J by 7 bases, with 16 bases between. Written as DNA, the CDR3 is TGTGCCAGCAGTGGGCTAACAGGGAAGGTCGGGGAGCTGTTTTTT. It codes for CASSGLTGKVGELFF.

The chain recombines TRBV5-1 with TRBJ2-5; no clear D. Trimming removed 1 base at V and 1 base at J, with 5 bases between. The CDR3 contains 13 residues. The germline CDR1 and CDR2 sequences are SGHRS and YFSETQ. CDR3 protein: CASSLNGQETQYF. The CDR3 DNA sequence: TGCGCCAGCAGCTTGAACGGCCAAGAGACCCAGTACTTC.

In its sample, this clonotype was seen a few times. The chain employs TRBV7-2 and TRBJ2-1, with 11 nucleotides matching TRBD2. The V segment lost 4 bases and the J segment 5 bases; nucleotides outside the gene matches: 4. Germline values: CDR1 SGHTA, CDR2 FQGNSA. The CDR3 length is 15 residues. CDR3 loop: CASSSRLAGHNEQFF. CDR3 coding DNA: TGTGCCAGCAGCTCTCGACTAGCGGGGCACAATGAGCAGTTCTTC.

This clonotype came up a few times. A much larger clone sits a single nucleotide away, making a read error possible. The V call is TRBV29-1, the J call TRBJ2-3; D might be TRBD2 (6 bases). Germline CDR1 reads SQVTM; CDR2 reads ANQGSEA. The CDR3 extends over 13 amino acids. This chain's CDR3 is CSVVRRGTDTLYF. CDR3 DNA: TGCAGCGTTGTCCGGCGGGGCACAGATACGCTGTATTTT.

The chain recombines TRBV6-5 with TRBJ2-5; tentative D call: TRBD2 (6 bases). The ends were cut back, 2 bases at V and 4 bases at J, with 17 bases in the middle. The length of the CDR3 is 16 residues. The germline V gene has CDR1 MNHEY and CDR2 SVGAGI. The CDR3: CASSYTPLGGGETQYF. The CDR3 nucleotides read TGTGCCAGCAGTTACACCCCCCTGGGGGGTGGAGAGACCCAGTACTTC.

This clonotype was seen at least ten times. This chain links TRBV4-2 with TRBJ2-4, with TRBD2 matching 9 bases. Germline lookup yields CDR1 LGHNA and CDR2 YNFKEQ. After removal of 3 bases from V and 9 bases from J, the junction contained 15 bases not matched to a gene. The CDR3 loop spans 17 amino acids. The CDR3 bases are TGTGCCAGCAGCCAGGACCTACATAGCGGGGGAGAAAGCATTCAGTACTTC. Translating it yields CASSQDLHSGGESIQYF.

This rearrangement joins TRBV4-1 to TRBJ1-1, with TRBD1 matching over 9 bases. There are 17 residues in the CDR3. V trimming: 3 bases; J trimming: 3 bases; junction bases outside the gene matches: 11. Per germline, CDR1 MGHRA and CDR2 YSYEKL. Here the CDR3 DNA reads TGCGCCAGCAGCCAGGTCGATCCGGGACAGGGATACACTGAAGCTTTCTTT. It is translated as CASSQVDPGQGYTEAFF.

Only a few counts were recorded for this clonotype. The rearrangement uses TRBV7-2 and TRBJ2-3; 7 positions match TRBD2. The CDR3 contains 15 residues. The ends lost 3 bases at V and 2 bases at J; junction bases unmatched: 5. Per germline, CDR1 SGHTA and CDR2 FQGNSA. The CDR3 sequence is CASSFSGRTTDTQYF. The CDR3 bases are TGTGCCAGCAGCTTTAGCGGGCGAACCACAGATACGCAGTATTTT.

The chain is built from TRBV7-2 and TRBJ1-1; D not resolved. Trimming removed 2 bases from V and 4 bases from J, with 8 bases in between. The CDR3 contains 13 residues. From germline, CDR1 is SGHTA and CDR2 FQGNSA. CDR3 residues: CASSLIVVTEAFF. CDR3 bases: TGTGCCAGCAGCTTAATCGTGGTCACTGAAGCTTTCTTT.

The chain links TRBV29-1 to TRBJ1-2; 8 bases align to TRBD1. J gave up 0 bases and V 6 bases, and 3 bases lay outside the gene matches. From germline, CDR1 is SQVTM and CDR2 ANQGSEA. CDR3 length equals 13 residues. The CDR3 loop is CSVSDRANYGYTF. In DNA form, the CDR3 reads TGCAGCGTCTCGGACAGGGCTAACTATGGCTACACCTTC.

This clonotype was counted a few times. The J gene is TRBJ2-1, the V gene TRBV4-2, with D perhaps matching TRBD2 (6 bases). Germline-derived CDR1 and CDR2 are LGHNA and YNFKEQ. V was trimmed by 5 bases and J by 3 bases, leaving 17 bases between them. This CDR3 has 16 residues. The CDR3 region is CASSSGSGADYNEQFF. In DNA form, the CDR3 reads TGTGCCAGCAGCTCCGGGAGTGGAGCGGACTACAATGAGCAGTTCTTC.

At least ten counts were recorded for this clonotype. The chain carries TRBV9 and TRBJ1-6; 7 bases match TRBD1. J was trimmed by 8 bases and V by 4 bases; bases with no gene match: 9. The CDR3 contains 15 residues. Germline V gives CDR1 SGDLS, CDR2 YYNGEE. Written as DNA, the CDR3 is TGTGCCAGCAGCAGACAGGGTTTTGGCGATTCACCCCTCCACTTT. It is translated as CASSRQGFGDSPLHF.

This clonotype appeared a few times. V gene TRBV20-1 combines with J gene TRBJ1-6; 10 bases map to TRBD1. Germline CDR1 is DFQATT and CDR2 is SNEGSKA (reference sequence). Unmatched junction bases numbered 5, after V lost 7 bases and J lost 8 bases. This CDR3 has 13 residues. DNA for the CDR3: TGCAGTGGAAAGGGGACAGGGGATTCACCCCTCCACTTT. It encodes CSGKGTGDSPLHF.

The rearrangement links TRBV6-6 to TRBJ2-2; a possible D gene is TRBD2 (6 bases). The CDR3 length is 15 residues. Germline loops: CDR1 MNHNY, CDR2 SVGAGI (reference sequence). Trimming removed 6 bases from V and 4 bases from J, with 15 bases in between. The CDR3 is CASRAWGVGTGELFF. CDR3 DNA: TGTGCCAGCAGGGCTTGGGGGGTAGGCACCGGGGAGCTGTTTTTT.

With regard to this clonotype: This sequence may be a read error, since a much larger clone differs from it by one base. V and J are TRBV5-1 and TRBJ2-5, with 7 positions matching TRBD2. Germline V gene data show CDR1 as SGHRS and CDR2 as YFSETQ. The CDR3 loop spans 15 amino acids. DNA for the CDR3: TGCACCAGCAGCTTTTGGAGTCAGAGCGGGAAGACCCAGTACTTC. The encoded protein is CTSSFWSQSGKTQYF.

The chain combines TRBV7-2 with TRBJ2-1; 8 positions agree with TRBD2. The CDR3 length is 12 residues. The V gene's germline CDR1 is SGHTA and CDR2 FQGNSA. V shed 5 bases, J shed 10 bases, and the junction held 4 bases outside the gene matches. The CDR3 protein is CASSPQRGEQFF. DNA of the CDR3: TGTGCCAGCAGCCCCCAGCGGGGGGAGCAGTTCTTC.

The chain is built from TRBV4-1 and TRBJ2-1; TRBD2 matches at 8 bases. Germline V CDR1 and CDR2: MGHRA, YSYEKL. J lost 6 bases, V lost 1 base, and 11 bases had no gene match. The length of the CDR3 is 17 residues. CDR3 coding DNA: TGCGCCAGCAGCCAAGCCGGCTCCGGGACTAGGATCAATGAGCAGTTCTTC. Encoded protein: CASSQAGSGTRINEQFF.

The table lists this clonotype with a few counts. The genes are TRBV10-3 and TRBJ2-7; 8 bases are a match to TRBD2. The ends lost 10 bases at V and 3 bases at J; junction bases unmatched: 5. This CDR3 has 12 amino acids. Germline CDR1 ENHRY, CDR2 SYGVKD. The CDR3 loop is CATQAGGYEQYV. In nucleotides, the CDR3 is TGTGCCACCCAGGCGGGGGGCTACGAGCAGTACGTC.

In its sample, this clonotype was seen a few times. As DNA, the CDR3 is TGTGCCAGCACTTCCCTCACTGAAGCTTTCTTT. This translates into CASTSLTEAFF. The chain combines TRBV12-3 or TRBV12-4 with TRBJ1-1; D unclear. Trimming removed 7 bases from V and 4 bases from J, with 7 bases in between. There are 11 residues in the CDR3.

The chain carries TRBV2 and TRBJ2-3, with D tentatively TRBD2 (5 bases). The germline V gene encodes CDR1 SNHLY and CDR2 FYNNEI. Deletions cut 6 bases from V and 4 bases from J, with 14 bases between. This CDR3 is built from 14 residues. The CDR3 region is CASRELGPADTQYF. CDR3 DNA sequence: TGTGCCAGCAGAGAACTAGGACCCGCAGATACGCAGTATTTT.